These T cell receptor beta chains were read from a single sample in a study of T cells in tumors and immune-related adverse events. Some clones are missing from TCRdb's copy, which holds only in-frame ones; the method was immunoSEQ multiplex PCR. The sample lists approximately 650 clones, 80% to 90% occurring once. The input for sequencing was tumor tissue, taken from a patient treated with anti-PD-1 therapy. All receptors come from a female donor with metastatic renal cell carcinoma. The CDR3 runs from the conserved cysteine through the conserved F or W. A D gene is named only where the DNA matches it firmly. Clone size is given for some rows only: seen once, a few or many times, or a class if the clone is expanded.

CDR3 protein: CASSQSQAVGNYGYTF
CDR3 DNA: TGTGCCAGCTCGCAATCTCAGGCGGTGGGGAACTATGGCTACACCTTC
clone size: NA
V gene: TRBV18
D gene: NA
J gene: TRBJ1-2

CDR3 protein: CASSHPDRRNSPLHF
CDR3 DNA: TGTGCCAGCAGCCACCCGGACAGGCGCAATTCACCCCTCCACTTT
clone size: NA
V gene: TRBV5-6
D gene: TRBD1
J gene: TRBJ1-6

CDR3 protein: CSGTTGASTDTQYF
CDR3 DNA: TGCAGCGGTACAACAGGGGCGAGCACAGATACGCAGTATTTT
clone size: once
V gene: TRBV29-1
D gene: TRBD1
J gene: TRBJ2-3

CDR3 protein: CASSLASDRLGGNTIYF
CDR3 DNA: TGTGCCAGCAGCTTAGCCTCGGACAGGCTAGGGGGAAACACCATATATTTT
clone size: NA
V gene: TRBV11-2
D gene: TRBD1
J gene: TRBJ1-3

CDR3 protein: CASSLNAIYEQYF
CDR3 DNA: TGTGCCAGCAGCTTAAATGCTATCTACGAGCAGTACTTC
clone size: NA
V gene: TRBV13
D gene: NA
J gene: TRBJ2-7

CDR3 protein: CASCVGDEKLFF
CDR3 DNA: TGTGCCAGCTGCGTAGGGGATGAAAAACTGTTTTTT
clone size: NA
V gene: TRBV2
D gene: NA
J gene: TRBJ1-4

CDR3 protein: CASSFSRSSNGELFF
CDR3 DNA: TGTGCCAGCAGCTTTTCCCGGAGCAGTAACGGGGAGCTGTTTTTT
clone size: NA
V gene: TRBV11-3
D gene: NA
J gene: TRBJ2-2

CDR3 protein: CASSADRDYYEQYF
CDR3 DNA: TGTGCCAGCAGCGCGGACAGGGACTACTACGAGCAGTACTTC
clone size: NA
V gene: TRBV9
D gene: NA
J gene: TRBJ2-7

CDR3 protein: CASSHLQRMNTEAFF
CDR3 DNA: TGTGCCAGCAGCCACCTACAGCGAATGAACACTGAAGCTTTCTTT
clone size: NA
V gene: TRBV4-2
D gene: NA
J gene: TRBJ1-1

CDR3 protein: CASSLAGLRNTIYF
CDR3 DNA: TGTGCCAGCAGCTTAGCCGGCTTACGAAACACCATATATTTT
clone size: NA
V gene: TRBV7-2
D gene: NA
J gene: TRBJ1-3

CDR3 protein: CASTQTGGTDTQYF
CDR3 DNA: TGTGCCAGTACCCAGACAGGGGGCACAGATACGCAGTATTTT
clone size: NA
V gene: TRBV19
D gene: TRBD1
J gene: TRBJ2-3

CDR3 protein: CASSPPGQGLDIQYF
CDR3 DNA: TGTGCCAGCTCACCCCCCGGACAGGGGTTGGACATTCAGTACTTC
clone size: few
V gene: TRBV18
D gene: TRBD1
J gene: TRBJ2-4

CDR3 protein: CASSTHRQGSLPNEKLFF
CDR3 DNA: TGTGCCAGCAGTACTCACCGACAGGGAAGCTTACCTAATGAAAAACTGTTTTTT
clone size: NA
V gene: TRBV27
D gene: TRBD1
J gene: TRBJ1-4

CDR3 protein: CASSLSPPQTSGINYEQYF
CDR3 DNA: TGTGCCAGCAGCTTATCCCCCCCGCAGACTAGCGGGATTAATTACGAGCAGTACTTC
clone size: NA
V gene: TRBV7-8
D gene: TRBD2
J gene: TRBJ2-7

CDR3 protein: CATVDRAREKLFF
CDR3 DNA: TGTGCCACCGTGGACAGGGCTCGTGAAAAACTGTTTTTT
clone size: few
V gene: TRBV2
D gene: TRBD1
J gene: TRBJ1-4

CDR3 protein: CASSLVLGSLSSGGEQFF
CDR3 DNA: TGTGCCAGCAGCTTAGTTCTCGGGTCACTCTCATCGGGGGGTGAGCAGTTCTTC
clone size: NA
V gene: TRBV11-3
D gene: TRBD2
J gene: TRBJ2-1

CDR3 protein: CATRGGPTAGYTF
CDR3 DNA: TGTGCCACCAGGGGGGGACCGACCGCTGGCTACACCTTC
clone size: NA
V gene: TRBV2
D gene: TRBD1
J gene: TRBJ1-2

CDR3 protein: CASGLVRRGASIQETQYF
CDR3 DNA: TGTGCTAGTGGTTTGGTACGGAGGGGGGCATCAATCCAAGAGACCCAGTACTTC
clone size: once
V gene: TRBV12-5
D gene: NA
J gene: TRBJ2-5

CDR3 protein: CASSIQGDTEAFF
CDR3 DNA: TGTGCCAGTAGTATACAGGGGGACACTGAAGCTTTCTTT
clone size: few
V gene: TRBV19
D gene: TRBD1
J gene: TRBJ1-1

CDR3 protein: CASRDRPGSETQYF
CDR3 DNA: TGTGCCAGCCGCGACCGGCCAGGGTCGGAGACCCAGTACTTC
clone size: NA
V gene: TRBV18
D gene: NA
J gene: TRBJ2-5

CDR3 protein: CASSLYYRNSYEQYF
CDR3 DNA: TGTGCCAGCAGTTTATATTATCGGAACTCCTACGAGCAGTACTTC
clone size: NA
V gene: TRBV27
D gene: NA
J gene: TRBJ2-7

CDR3 protein: CASSGQGNTEAFF
CDR3 DNA: TGCGCCAGCAGTGGGCAGGGGAACACTGAAGCTTTCTTT
clone size: NA
V gene: TRBV10-2
D gene: NA
J gene: TRBJ1-1

CDR3 protein: CASSLGDRGGYTF
CDR3 DNA: TGTGCCAGCAGCTTGGGAGACAGGGGAGGCTACACCTTC
clone size: NA
V gene: TRBV5-6
D gene: TRBD1
J gene: TRBJ1-2

CDR3 protein: CASSQDQTGYGYTF
CDR3 DNA: TGCGCCAGCAGCCAAGACCAGACAGGCTATGGCTACACCTTC
clone size: NA
V gene: TRBV4-3
D gene: NA
J gene: TRBJ1-2

CDR3 protein: CASSQDLGGAYGYTF
CDR3 DNA: TGTGCCAGCAGCCAAGATCTCGGGGGCGCCTATGGCTACACCTTC
clone size: NA
V gene: TRBV14
D gene: NA
J gene: TRBJ1-2

CDR3 protein: CASTSLSGGAYEQFF
CDR3 DNA: TGCGCCAGTACGTCTCTCAGCGGGGGGGCCTATGAGCAGTTCTTC
clone size: NA
V gene: TRBV10-2
D gene: TRBD2
J gene: TRBJ2-1

CDR3 protein: CASRLGNYGPSDNEQFF
CDR3 DNA: TGTGCAAGTCGCTTAGGGAACTACGGACCCTCAGACAATGAGCAGTTCTTC
clone size: NA
V gene: TRBV12-2
D gene: NA
J gene: TRBJ2-1

CDR3 protein: CASSHYNEQFF
CDR3 DNA: TGCGCCAGCAGCCACTACAATGAGCAGTTCTTC
clone size: NA
V gene: TRBV4-1
D gene: NA
J gene: TRBJ2-1

CDR3 protein: CASTLRVGGTNEQFF
CDR3 DNA: TGTGCCAGTACCCTGAGGGTCGGAGGGACCAATGAGCAGTTCTTC
clone size: NA
V gene: TRBV19
D gene: NA
J gene: TRBJ2-1

CDR3 protein: CASSPGQGGTEAFF
CDR3 DNA: TGCGCCAGCAGTCCTGGACAGGGAGGTACTGAAGCTTTTTTT
clone size: NA
V gene: TRBV5-1
D gene: TRBD1
J gene: TRBJ1-1